The rows below give T cell receptor beta chains drawn from one sample of a study of blood T cell repertoires in COVID-19. Here immunoSEQ multiplex PCR was the method, and the copy in TCRdb shows in-frame clones only, minus some. The repertoire includes about 400,000 clones, about 89% of them detected once, and more than 0.95% sits in the top ten. Sequenced: peripheral blood. These receptor sequences come from a man in his forties with acute or convalescent COVID-19. Both conserved end residues are part of each CDR3. A D gene is named only where the DNA matches it firmly. Rows may omit the clone size; those that give it use once, few, many or a size class.

d_gene	v_gene	j_gene	abundance	CDR3nt	CDR3aa
NA	TRBV5-5	TRBJ2-1	NA	TGTGCCAGCAGCATGTTGGGACAACGCCCGGACTCCGGGCCTTACAATGAGCAGTTCTTC	CASSMLGQRPDSGPYNEQFF
NA	TRBV21-1	TRBJ2-6	NA	TGTGCCAGCAGCAAAGGTCGGGGGGGAAGCTCACCCTTCTCTGGGGCCAACGTCCTGACTTTC	CASSKGRGGSSPFSGANVLTF
NA	TRBV10-3	TRBJ1-5	once	TGTGCCATCCGACCAGGGGACAGCAATCAGCCCCAGCATTTT	CAIRPGDSNQPQHF
TRBD2	TRBV2	TRBJ2-1	few	TGTGCCAGCAGTGATCTACGAGCGGGAGAGCAGTTCTTC	CASSDLRAGEQFF
NA	TRBV9	TRBJ1-1	NA	TGTGCCAGCAGCGTAGGGTCAGGGGAAGCTTTCTTT	CASSVGSGEAFF
TRBD1	TRBV9	TRBJ1-5	NA	TGTGCCAGCAGCCCTGGGACAGAAAATCAGCCCCAGCATTTT	CASSPGTENQPQHF
NA	TRBV30	TRBJ2-7	NA	TGTGCCTGGAGTGTTGAGGACAGATCCTACGAGCAGTACTTC	CAWSVEDRSYEQYF
NA	TRBV9	TRBJ2-7	few	TGTGCCAGCAGCGTAGATTTAGATTACGAGCAGTACTTC	CASSVDLDYEQYF
TRBD2	TRBV6-5	TRBJ2-3	NA	TGTGCCAGCAGTTACCAGACTAGCGACACGCAGTATTTT	CASSYQTSDTQYF
TRBD2	TRBV7-2	TRBJ2-3	NA	TGTGCCAGCAAACTAGCGGGGGAAGATACGCAGTATTTT	CASKLAGEDTQYF
TRBD1	TRBV5-4	TRBJ2-3	NA	TGTGCCAGCAGCGGACAGGGGTCCGGTACAGATACGCAGTATTTT	CASSGQGSGTDTQYF
NA	TRBV25-1	TRBJ2-1	NA	TGTGCCAGCAGTGGCGGCAGGGGCGCCTACAATGAGCAGTTCTTC	CASSGGRGAYNEQFF
TRBD2	TRBV10-2	TRBJ2-1	NA	TGCGCCAGCAGCCAACTAGCGGGGGGCTCGGGGGAGCAGTTCTTC	CASSQLAGGSGEQFF
TRBD1	TRBV30	TRBJ1-1	NA	TGTGCCTGGACCCGACAGGGCCTCACTGAAGCTTTCTTT	CAWTRQGLTEAFF
NA	TRBV30	TRBJ1-2	NA	TGTGCCTGGAGTGGTGGGGCAGGGATTTACTATGGCTACACCTTC	CAWSGGAGIYYGYTF
NA	TRBV15	TRBJ1-5	NA	TGTGCCACCAGCAGATGGGGCGGAAGGAATAGCAATCAGCCCCAGCATTTT	CATSRWGGRNSNQPQHF
TRBD1	TRBV18	TRBJ1-1	NA	TGTGCCAGCTCACCTCCCACGGGGGATTTGGGACAGAAAGCTTTCTTT	CASSPPTGDLGQKAFF
NA	TRBV11-2	TRBJ1-4	once	TGTGCCAGCAGCTTTCAAGGGGCTGGGGAAAAACTGTTTTTT	CASSFQGAGEKLFF
NA	TRBV7-9	TRBJ2-3	NA	TGTGCCAGCAGTTTACCGGGAGATACGCAGTATTTT	CASSLPGDTQYF
NA	TRBV6-1	TRBJ2-7	NA	TGTGCCAGCAGTGAAGTGTTAGAGAGCTCCTACGAGCAGTACTTC	CASSEVLESSYEQYF
TRBD1	TRBV27	TRBJ1-2	NA	TGTGCCAGCAGTGACCACAGGGGGGGAGGCTACACCTTC	CASSDHRGGGYTF
TRBD2	TRBV7-8	TRBJ2-5	NA	TGTGCCAGCAGAGGGAGGGTCAGTGTTGAGACCCAGTACTTC	CASRGRVSVETQYF
TRBD2	TRBV10-1	TRBJ2-5	NA	TGCGCCAGCAGTGAGTCGAATAGCGGGGTGGAGACCCAGTACTTC	CASSESNSGVETQYF
TRBD2	TRBV27	TRBJ2-7	once	TGTGCCAGCAGGGCTAGTTCTAGCGGAGTTTACTACGAGCAGTACTTC	CASRASSSGVYYEQYF
TRBD1	TRBV2	TRBJ2-2	NA	TGTGCCAGCAGTAGCCCCACAGGGGGCGGCACCGGGGAGCTGTTTTTT	CASSSPTGGGTGELFF
TRBD1	TRBV15	TRBJ2-7	NA	TGTGCCACCAGCAGAGATGGACAGGGGGCGAACGAGCAGTACTTC	CATSRDGQGANEQYF
NA	TRBV3-1/TRBV3-2	TRBJ2-1	once	TGTGCCAGCAGCCAAGCCCAGGCGACGGAGCAGTTCTTC	CASSQAQATEQFF
TRBD1	TRBV6-2/TRBV6-3	TRBJ1-5	NA	TGTGCCAGCAGTTACCTGACAGGGCCCCCCCATTTT	CASSYLTGPPHF
NA	TRBV4-1	TRBJ2-2	NA	TGCGCCAGCAGCCCAGGGGATACGAACACCGGGGAGCTGTTTTTT	CASSPGDTNTGELFF
TRBD1	TRBV7-8	TRBJ1-5	NA	TGTGCCAGCAGCTTAGCTCGGGGACAGTATAATCAGCCCCAGCATTTT	CASSLARGQYNQPQHF
TRBD2	TRBV18	TRBJ2-7	NA	TGTGCCAGCTCACGGGCCGGGACTAGCAACTACGAGCAGTACTTC	CASSRAGTSNYEQYF
NA	TRBV5-8	TRBJ1-2	NA	TGTGCCAGCAGCTTGTTTCCGTTCTTAGCCTTC	CASSLFPFLAF
NA	TRBV5-8	TRBJ2-7	NA	TGTGCCAGCAGCTTGGGTACCTACGAGCAGTACTTC	CASSLGTYEQYF
NA	TRBV7-9	TRBJ2-2	NA	TGTGCCAGCAGCTCGGAAATGACAAAGAACACCGGGGAGCTGTTTTTT	CASSSEMTKNTGELFF
NA	TRBV6-5	TRBJ1-1	NA	TGTGCCAGCAGTCAGGGTAGAGTCACTGAAGCTTTCTTT	CASSQGRVTEAFF
TRBD1	TRBV6-6	TRBJ2-1	NA	TGTGCCAGCAGTTACTCGGGGACAGGGGCCTACAATGAGCAGTTCTTC	CASSYSGTGAYNEQFF
NA	TRBV5-4	TRBJ2-5	NA	TGTGCCAGCAGCTTTGAGCTCGGGAAAGAGACCCAGTACTTC	CASSFELGKETQYF
TRBD2	TRBV9	TRBJ2-1	NA	TGTGCCAGCAGCGGCTATACTGGCGGGGGTGCTGAGCAGTTCTTC	CASSGYTGGGAEQFF
NA	TRBV29-1	TRBJ2-3	NA	TGCAGCGTGGGGGGTAGGAGCACAGATACGCAGTATTTT	CSVGGRSTDTQYF
TRBD1	TRBV28	TRBJ1-5	NA	TGTGCCAGCAGTTTGCGGACAGGGGGGTACCAGCCCCAGCATTTT	CASSLRTGGYQPQHF
NA	TRBV14	TRBJ2-7	NA	TGTGCCAGCAGCCAAGGGCAGGGTGGCGAGCAGTACTTC	CASSQGQGGEQYF
TRBD1	TRBV5-5	TRBJ2-7	NA	TGTGCCAGCAGCTTAGTAGGGACAGCTTCCTACGAGCAGTACTTC	CASSLVGTASYEQYF
TRBD2	TRBV19	TRBJ2-7	NA	TGTGCCAGTAGTACGGGACTAGCGGGGAGAGAGCAGTACTTC	CASSTGLAGREQYF
TRBD2	TRBV18	TRBJ2-3	NA	TGTGCCAGCTCACCCCGTATGCTAGCGGGGGGGTCGACAGATACGCAGTATTTT	CASSPRMLAGGSTDTQYF
NA	TRBV7-9	TRBJ1-2	NA	TGTGCCAGCAGCCCAGACACAGTCCATAACTATGGCTACACCTTC	CASSPDTVHNYGYTF
TRBD1	TRBV9	TRBJ2-5	NA	TGTGCCAGCAGCGTAGATGTAGGGCAGGGGGCAGAGACCCAGTACTTC	CASSVDVGQGAETQYF
NA	TRBV3-1/TRBV3-2	TRBJ2-1	NA	TGTGCCAGCAGCCAAGAATTATTCCCCTACAATGAGCAGTTCTTC	CASSQELFPYNEQFF
TRBD1	TRBV7-3	TRBJ1-6	NA	TGTGCCAGCAGCTTTACAGGGGGCGATAATTCACCCCTCCACTTT	CASSFTGGDNSPLHF
TRBD2	TRBV10-1	TRBJ2-7	NA	TGCGCCTCTAGCGGGAGTATCTCCTACGAGCAGTACTTC	CASSGSISYEQYF
TRBD1	TRBV11-2	TRBJ1-2	NA	TGTGCCAGCAGCCGGTGGGACAGGGAAGTCCATGGCTACACCTTC	CASSRWDREVHGYTF
NA	TRBV5-5	TRBJ1-3	NA	TGTGCCAGCAGCTTGGGCCCCGGGGACAACTACTCTGGAAACACCATATATTTT	CASSLGPGDNYSGNTIYF